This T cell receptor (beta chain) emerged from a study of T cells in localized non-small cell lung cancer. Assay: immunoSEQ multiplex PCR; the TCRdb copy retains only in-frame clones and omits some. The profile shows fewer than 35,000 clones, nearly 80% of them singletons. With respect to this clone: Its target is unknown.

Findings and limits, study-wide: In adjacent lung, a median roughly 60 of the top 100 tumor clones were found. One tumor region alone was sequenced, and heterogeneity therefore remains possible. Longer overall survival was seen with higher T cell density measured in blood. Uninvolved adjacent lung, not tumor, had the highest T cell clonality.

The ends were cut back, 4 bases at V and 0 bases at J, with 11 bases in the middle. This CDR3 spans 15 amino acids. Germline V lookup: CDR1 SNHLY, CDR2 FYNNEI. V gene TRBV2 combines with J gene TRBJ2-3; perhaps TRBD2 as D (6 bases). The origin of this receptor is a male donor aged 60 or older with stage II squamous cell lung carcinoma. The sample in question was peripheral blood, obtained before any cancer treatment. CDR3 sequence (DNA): TGTGCCAGCAGTGCTATAGGGACTAGCACAGATACGCAGTATTTT. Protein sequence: CASSAIGTSTDTQYF.